This TCR beta chain was identified during a study of Graves' ophthalmopathy and Graves' hyperthyroidism. Study-level results: An approximately 82% specificity and around 89% sensitivity were achieved by a 13-signature model that separated ophthalmopathy from stable hyperthyroidism.

Certain patients were not enrolled. These were patients with other autoimmune diseases, uncontrolled infections, pregnancy or lactation. Clinical symptoms, serum thyroxine, TRAb, thyroid ultrasound and orbital computed tomography were relied on for diagnosis. V lost 6 bases and J 6 bases, leaving 11 bases between the germline ends. CDR1 is SQVTM and CDR2 is ANQGSEA in the germline V gene. This CDR3 is built from 11 residues. This clonotype was counted between two and nine times. Its specificity is not known. A much larger clone differs by one base, so this may be a read error. Amplification targeted the TCR beta CDR3 regions, with RNA transcripts as the source material. Investigators did first-round RT-PCR with HTBI primers, then second-round multiplex PCR. TCRdb reprocessed the multiplex PCR reads with MiXCR, giving one entry per CDR3 protein. The table includes around 1,000,000 distinct CDR3 sequences, 36% detected once.

Sequencing was done on a sample of peripheral blood or thyroid tissue (not recorded which). The TCR originated in an adult man with Graves' hyperthyroidism. The V and J genes are TRBV29-1 and TRBJ1-1; TRBD1 is a possible D gene (5 bases). CDR3 amino acids: CSVMRGAEAFF. The CDR3 DNA reads as TGCAGCGTCATGAGGGGAGCTGAAGCTTTCTTT.